The 19 T cell receptor beta chains presented below share a single source sample, sequenced in a study of cytomegalovirus exposure and HLA in healthy donors. Using immunoSEQ multiplex PCR, the repertoire was profiled, and TCRdb retains in-frame clones only, with some absent. The data show around 60,000 clones, about 92% seen once. The sequencing input was PBMCs. These receptors all stem from a man in his late teens or twenties in good health and CMV-seronegative.

This chain connects TRBV5-1 to TRBJ1-1, with D unclear. The V end lost 4 bases, the J end lost 1 base, and 8 bases lay between the germline ends. The CDR3 sequence is 13 residues long. Germline CDR1 SGHRS, CDR2 YFSETQ. For the CDR3, the DNA is TGCGCCAGCAGCGATACAGAGAACACTGAAGCTTTCTTT. It is translated as CASSDTENTEAFF. Full variable domain (remainder filled in from reference TRBV5-1 and TRBJ1-1): KAGVTQTPRYLIKTRGQQVTLSCSPISGHRSVSWYQQTPGQGLQFLFEYFSETQRNKGNFPGRFSGRQFSNSRSEMNVSTLELGDSALYLCASSDTENTEAFFGQGTRLTVV.

This clone was counted a single time. This sequence joins TRBV10-3 and TRBJ1-2; D possibly corresponds to TRBD1 (6 bases). Germline CDR1 ENHRY, CDR2 SYGVKD. The CDR3 has 12 amino acids. V was pared by 8 bases and J by 8 bases, with 15 bases between. DNA for the CDR3: TGTGCCATCGGGGCAGGGGAGAGGGGCTACACCTTC. Encoded protein: CAIGAGERGYTF.

This clone was seen only once. The V call is TRBV2, the J call TRBJ1-1, with 7 bases identical to TRBD1. CDR3 length equals 14 residues. The V segment lost 5 bases and the J segment 7 bases; nucleotides outside the gene matches: 10. Germline CDR1 SNHLY, CDR2 FYNNEI. The CDR3 spells CASSTYPDRNEAFF. The DNA of the CDR3 is TGTGCCAGCAGTACCTACCCGGACAGGAATGAAGCTTTCTTT. Filled out from reference TRBV2 and TRBJ1-1, the complete variable domain reads EPEVTQTPSHQVTQMGQEVILRCVPISNHLYFYWYRQILGQKVEFLVSFYNNEISEKSEIFDDQFSVERPDGSNFTLKIRSTKLEDSAMYFCASSTYPDRNEAFFGQGTRLTVV.

The table lists this clone with a count of one. The V and J genes are TRBV6-6 and TRBJ2-2; D possibly corresponds to TRBD2 (5 bases). This CDR3 comprises 13 residues. Germline lookup yields CDR1 MNHNY and CDR2 SVGAGI (reference sequence). V lost 7 bases to trimming and J lost 6 bases, with 12 bases between them. The CDR3 reads CASKALVAGELFF. CDR3 nucleotides: TGTGCCAGCAAGGCACTAGTGGCCGGGGAGCTGTTTTTT.

The V call is TRBV20-1, the J call TRBJ2-7; tentative D call: TRBD1 (5 bases). V lost 0 bases and J lost 6, with 6 bases in between. There are 11 residues in the CDR3. CDR1 is DFQATT and CDR2 is SNEGSKA in the germline V gene (reference sequence). The CDR3: CSARDRGEQYF. The CDR3 DNA sequence: TGCAGTGCTAGAGATAGGGGCGAGCAGTACTTC.

CDR3 sequence reads: CASSDGGLTGELFF. DNA for the CDR3: TGTGCCAGTAGTGATGGGGGACTCACCGGGGAGCTGTTTTTT. The chain joins TRBV19 to TRBJ2-2, with a tentative D call TRBD2 (6 bases). Germline V gene sequence: CDR1 LNHDA, CDR2 SQIVND (reference sequence). V lost 5 bases and J 4 bases, leaving 11 bases between the germline ends. This CDR3 is 14 amino acids long.

The rearrangement links TRBV5-4 to TRBJ2-7, with TRBD2 matching over 7 bases. The CDR3 spans 14 residues. Unmatched junction bases numbered 8, after V lost 2 bases and J lost 6 bases. Germline values: CDR1 SGHNT, CDR2 YYREEE (reference sequence). This CDR3 is CASSFDGRPREQYF. In DNA, the CDR3 is TGTGCCAGCAGCTTTGACGGGAGGCCCCGCGAGCAGTACTTC.

V gene TRBV4-1 combines with J gene TRBJ2-1; 13 nucleotides line up with TRBD2. This CDR3 comprises 16 residues. V shed 4 bases and J 7 bases; nucleotides not matched to a gene: 7. Germline V gives CDR1 MGHRA, CDR2 YSYEKL. CDR3 loop: CASSLTSGRARNEQFF. In DNA, the CDR3 is TGCGCCAGCAGCCTCACTAGCGGGAGGGCCAGAAATGAGCAGTTCTTC.

This clone appeared once. This chain connects TRBV6-1 to TRBJ2-4; a weak D match, TRBD1 (6 bases). The germline V gene encodes CDR1 MNHNS and CDR2 SASEGT. V was pared by 4 bases and J by 6 bases, with 19 bases between. This CDR3 is built from 16 residues. The CDR3 spells CASSGFSGDTRNIQYF. DNA for the CDR3: TGTGCCAGCAGTGGTTTTTCAGGGGATACAAGAAACATTCAGTACTTC.

The chain employs TRBV6-1 and TRBJ2-7; 8 nucleotides agree with TRBD2. The germline V gene has CDR1 MNHNS and CDR2 SASEGT. V dropped 0 bases and J dropped 2; count of bases not matched to a gene: 6. The CDR3 contains 16 residues. CDR3 nucleotide sequence: TGTGCCAGCAGTGAAGCCGGTAGCGGGATAACCTACGAGCAGTACTTC. Translating it yields CASSEAGSGITYEQYF.

This sequence joins TRBV7-8 and TRBJ2-1; 9 nucleotides align to TRBD2. This CDR3 is 16 amino acids long. Germline CDR1 and CDR2: SGHVS and FQNEAQ. The V and J ends lost 10 bases and 6 bases, in that order; junction bases with no gene match: 16. The chain's CDR3 is CATVPDAGLAINEQFF. The CDR3 nucleotides read TGTGCCACCGTTCCTGATGCGGGACTAGCAATCAATGAGCAGTTCTTC.

J is TRBJ1-1 and V is TRBV6-1, with TRBD1 matching 7 bases. V shed 6 bases and J 5 bases; nucleotides not matched to a gene: 12. The germline CDR1 and CDR2 sequences are MNHNS and SASEGT. This CDR3 region has 15 residues. The CDR3: CASSLRSLTGTEAFF. The CDR3 coding sequence is TGTGCCAGCAGCTTGAGATCGCTGACAGGGACTGAAGCTTTCTTT.

The chain recombines TRBV6-5 with TRBJ2-7, with D maybe TRBD2 (6 bases). This CDR3 is 15 amino acids long. The V end was cut by 6 bases, the J end by 1 base, with 16 bases between. The germline CDR1 and CDR2 sequences are MNHEY and SVGAGI. The CDR3 here is CASSPLEGWSYEQYF. CDR3 DNA: TGTGCCAGCAGCCCCTTGGAGGGCTGGTCCTACGAGCAGTACTTC.

This clone appeared once. The chain employs TRBV14 and TRBJ2-5; D unresolved. V lost 0 bases, J lost 5 bases, and 16 bases lay in between. Germline CDR1 and CDR2: SGHDN and FVKESK. The CDR3 runs 16 residues. CDR3 in DNA: TGTGCCAGCAGCCAAGATCGCCCGGTGTTCGGGGAGACCCAGTACTTC. It codes for CASSQDRPVFGETQYF.

The chain joins TRBV10-1 to TRBJ1-5, with TRBD1 matching 9 bases. Germline V gene lookup returns CDR1 WNHNN and CDR2 SYGVQD (reference sequence). Unmatched junction bases numbered 8, after V lost 3 bases and J lost 5 bases. The CDR3 is 16 residues long. Written as DNA, the CDR3 is TGCGCCAGCAGTGAAGCCGGGACAGGGAGCGATCAGCCCCAGCATTTT. Residues: CASSEAGTGSDQPQHF.

The gene calls are TRBV7-3 and TRBJ2-1; D is possibly TRBD1 (6 bases). From germline, CDR1 is SGHTA and CDR2 FQGTGA. Trimming took 0 bases from V and 12 from J, leaving 9 bases between them. The CDR3 spans 12 residues. CDR3 nucleotides: TGTGCCAGCAGCTTAACCCAGGGGCGGCAGTTCTTC. It yields the protein CASSLTQGRQFF.

The J gene is TRBJ2-2, the V gene TRBV9; D possibly corresponds to TRBD1 (5 bases). Trimming removed 0 bases at V and 2 bases at J, with 11 bases between. The CDR3 sequence is 16 residues long. Germline CDR1 SGDLS, CDR2 YYNGEE. The CDR3 nucleotides are TGTGCCAGCAGCGTAGAAGGGGCCTTTAACACCGGGGAGCTGTTTTTT. Its translation is CASSVEGAFNTGELFF.

V usage is TRBV6-1 and J usage is TRBJ2-7, with TRBD2 identical over 12 bases. CDR1 MNHNS and CDR2 SASEGT come from the germline V gene. The CDR3 is 14 amino acids. J gave up 6 bases and V 8 bases, and 8 bases lay outside the gene matches. CDR3 region: CASRRTSGVGEQYF. The CDR3 DNA reads as TGTGCCAGCCGGAGGACTAGCGGGGTCGGCGAGCAGTACTTC.

This sequence joins TRBV18 and TRBJ2-5; weak D call: TRBD2 (5 bases). Per the germline V gene, CDR1 is KGHSH and CDR2 is LQKENI. Trimming left V 7 bases short and J 4 bases short, with 16 bases between. The CDR3 contains 14 residues. The CDR3 DNA sequence: TGTGCCAGCTTCCCGACCGGGGTGAGAGAGACCCAGTACTTC. As protein: CASFPTGVRETQYF. The variable domain in full, with the rest retrieved from reference TRBV18 and TRBJ2-5, is NAGVMQNPRHLVRRRGQEARLRCSPMKGHSHVYWYRQLPEEGLKFMVYLQKENIIDESGMPKERFSAEFPKEGPSILRIQQVVRGDSAAYFCASFPTGVRETQYFGPGTRLLVL.